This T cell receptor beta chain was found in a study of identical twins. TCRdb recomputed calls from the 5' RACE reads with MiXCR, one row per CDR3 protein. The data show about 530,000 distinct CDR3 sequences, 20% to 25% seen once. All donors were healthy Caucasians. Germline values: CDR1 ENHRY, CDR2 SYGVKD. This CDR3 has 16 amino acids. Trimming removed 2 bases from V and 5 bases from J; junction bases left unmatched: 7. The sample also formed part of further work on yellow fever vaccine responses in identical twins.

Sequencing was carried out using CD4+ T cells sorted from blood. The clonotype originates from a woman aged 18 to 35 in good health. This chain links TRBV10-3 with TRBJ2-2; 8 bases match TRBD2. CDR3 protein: CAISEPGTRGTGELFF. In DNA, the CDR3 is TGTGCCATCAGTGAGCCCGGGACTAGAGGTACCGGGGAGCTGTTTTTT.